This T cell receptor (beta chain) is drawn from a study of T cell clones after liver transplantation. Per the germline V gene, CDR1 is SGHVS and CDR2 is FQNEAQ. With 5 bases removed from V and 0 bases from J, the gap between germline ends came to 20 bases. The CDR3 sequence is 18 residues long. TCRdb keeps only in-frame clones here, not all; method: immunoSEQ multiplex PCR. The table shows some 9,200 clones, with over 55% occurring only once. This clone was recorded only once. CD3+CD4+ and CD3+CD8+ cells were FACS-sorted from thawed unstimulated PBMCs. This TCR was recovered from a human patient who received a liver transplant. T cells may partly derive from the graft donor. The sample in question was CD8+ T cells from blood, obtained at the approximately 16-month timepoint. J is TRBJ2-4 and V is TRBV7-8, with D perhaps matching TRBD2 (5 bases). The CDR3 is CASSRPGVREEAKNIQYF. As DNA, the CDR3 is TGTGCCAGCAGCCGCCCCGGGGTCCGCGAAGAAGCCAAAAACATTCAGTACTTC.